The clone carrying this T cell receptor beta chain has just a few counts. This CDR3 has 15 amino acids. From germline, CDR1 is MNHEY and CDR2 SVGAGI. V lost 0 bases, J lost 4 bases, and 10 bases lay in between. The record originates from a study of control samples from healthy donors and cancer patients. Profiled with immunoSEQ multiplex PCR; TCRdb holds only in-frame clones, not every one. The sample consists of more than 85,000 clones, 65% to 85% of them appearing once. This clonotype originated in a man in his 70s with lung cancer. The source material was PBMCs. The chain joins TRBV6-5 to TRBJ1-3, with D unclear. CDR3 DNA: TGTGCCAGCAGTTACTCGACCCTGACGGGAAACACCATATATTTT. Translated, it gives CASSYSTLTGNTIYF.